This T cell receptor beta chain is drawn from a study of T-cell reconstitution after alpha-beta-depleted transplantation in children. About this clonotype itself: Its antigen is as yet unknown.

Preparing the TCRbeta library involved the use of unique molecular identifiers. TCRdb re-called the PCR reads through MiXCR, storing one row per CDR3 protein. Here the sample spans some 460,000 distinct CDR3 sequences, roughly 15% being singletons. V was trimmed by 2 bases and J by 4 bases, leaving 22 bases between them. This CDR3 contains 18 residues. Germline CDR1 and CDR2: SGHRS and YFSETQ. Notes on the study in general: Several hundred expanded graft clones reportedly supplied alpha-beta T cells about two months after transplant. High day-60 TCRbeta diversity in some patients came from surviving recipient T cells and thymic progenitors. One year post-transplant, T-cell counts and diversity were largely derived from T cells produced anew.

The chain is built from TRBV5-1 and TRBJ2-1, with D perhaps TRBD2 (7 bases). Material: PBMCs, mostly from graft donor cells, obtained 360 days after TCRalphabeta/CD19-depleted stem cell transplant. The receptor's source is a boy younger than two who had a stem cell transplant for Wiskott-Aldrich syndrome, so the T cells may come from the graft donor. The CDR3 bases are TGCGCCAGCAGCTTCCCCCGCGGGGGCCAGAAAACGTACAATGAGCAGTTCTTC. Protein: CASSFPRGGQKTYNEQFF.